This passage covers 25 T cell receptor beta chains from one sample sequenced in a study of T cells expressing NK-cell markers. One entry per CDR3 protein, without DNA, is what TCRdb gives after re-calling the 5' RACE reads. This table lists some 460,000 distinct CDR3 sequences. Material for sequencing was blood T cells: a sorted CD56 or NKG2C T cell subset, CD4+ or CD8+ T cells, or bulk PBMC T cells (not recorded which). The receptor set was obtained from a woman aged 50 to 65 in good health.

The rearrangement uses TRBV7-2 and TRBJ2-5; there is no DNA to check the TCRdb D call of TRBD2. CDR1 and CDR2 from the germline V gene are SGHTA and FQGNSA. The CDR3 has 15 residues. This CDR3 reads CASSLGSVGVETQYF.

This chain's CDR3 is CASSYQVSAWDTEAFF. This chain connects TRBV6-2 or TRBV6-3 to TRBJ1-1. Germline V gives CDR1 MNHEY, CDR2 SVGEGT. This CDR3 has 16 amino acids.

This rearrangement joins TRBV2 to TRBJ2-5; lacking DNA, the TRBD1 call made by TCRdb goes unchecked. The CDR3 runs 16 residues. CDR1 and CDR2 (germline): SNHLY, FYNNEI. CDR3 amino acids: CASTSSGVFAQETQYF.

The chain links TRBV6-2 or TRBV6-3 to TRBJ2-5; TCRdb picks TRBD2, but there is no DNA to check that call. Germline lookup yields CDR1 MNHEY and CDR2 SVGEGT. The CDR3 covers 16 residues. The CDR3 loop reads CASRRTSGRLEETQYF.

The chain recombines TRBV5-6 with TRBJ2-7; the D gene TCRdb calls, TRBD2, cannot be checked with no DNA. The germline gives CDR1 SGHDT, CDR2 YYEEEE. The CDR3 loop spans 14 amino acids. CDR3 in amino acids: CASSGLAGSYEQYF.

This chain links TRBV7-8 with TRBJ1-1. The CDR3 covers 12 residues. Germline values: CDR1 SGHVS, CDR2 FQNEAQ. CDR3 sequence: CASSDPLAEAFF.

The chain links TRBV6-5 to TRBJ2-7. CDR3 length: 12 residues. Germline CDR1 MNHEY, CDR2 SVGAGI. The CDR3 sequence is CASSRTNYEQYF.

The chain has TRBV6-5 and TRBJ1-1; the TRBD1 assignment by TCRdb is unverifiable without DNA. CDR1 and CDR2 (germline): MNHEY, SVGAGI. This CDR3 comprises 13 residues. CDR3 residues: CASRKQGGTEAFF.

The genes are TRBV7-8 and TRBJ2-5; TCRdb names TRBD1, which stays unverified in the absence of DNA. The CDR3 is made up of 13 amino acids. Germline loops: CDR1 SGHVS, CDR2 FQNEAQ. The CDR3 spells CASSLRGTGTQYF.

CDR3 residues: CAITGQGENEQFF. The rearrangement uses TRBV10-3 and TRBJ2-1; TCRdb's assignment of TRBD1 cannot be checked, as there is no DNA. Per germline, CDR1 ENHRY and CDR2 SYGVKD. The CDR3 sequence is 13 residues long.

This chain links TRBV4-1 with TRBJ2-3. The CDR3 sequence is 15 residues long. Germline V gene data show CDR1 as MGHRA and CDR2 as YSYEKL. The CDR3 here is CASSQTALTDVTQYF.

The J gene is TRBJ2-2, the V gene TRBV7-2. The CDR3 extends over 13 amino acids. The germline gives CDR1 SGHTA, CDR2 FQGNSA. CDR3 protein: CASRWANTGELFF.

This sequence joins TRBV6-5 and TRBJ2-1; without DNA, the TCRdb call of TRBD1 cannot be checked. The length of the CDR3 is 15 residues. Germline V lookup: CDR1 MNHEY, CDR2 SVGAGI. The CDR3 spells CASSPPGQGRNEQFF.

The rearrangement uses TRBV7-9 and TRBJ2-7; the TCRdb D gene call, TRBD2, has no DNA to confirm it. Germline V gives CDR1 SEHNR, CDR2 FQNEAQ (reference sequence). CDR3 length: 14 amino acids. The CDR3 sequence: CATKLAGGDYEQYF.

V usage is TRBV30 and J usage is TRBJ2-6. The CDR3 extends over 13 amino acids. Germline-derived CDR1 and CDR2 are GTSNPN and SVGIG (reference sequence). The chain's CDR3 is CAWSYSGANVLTF.

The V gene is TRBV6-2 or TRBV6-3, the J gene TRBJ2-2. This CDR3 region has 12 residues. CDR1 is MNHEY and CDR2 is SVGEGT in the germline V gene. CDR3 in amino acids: CASRLNPGELFF.

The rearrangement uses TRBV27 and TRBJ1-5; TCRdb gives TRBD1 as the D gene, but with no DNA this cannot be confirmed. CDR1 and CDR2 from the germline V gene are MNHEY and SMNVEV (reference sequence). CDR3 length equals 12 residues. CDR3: CASSLGDQPQHF.

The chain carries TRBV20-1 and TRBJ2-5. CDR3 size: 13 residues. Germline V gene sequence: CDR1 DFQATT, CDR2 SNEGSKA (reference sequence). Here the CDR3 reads CSAIGSYQETQYF.

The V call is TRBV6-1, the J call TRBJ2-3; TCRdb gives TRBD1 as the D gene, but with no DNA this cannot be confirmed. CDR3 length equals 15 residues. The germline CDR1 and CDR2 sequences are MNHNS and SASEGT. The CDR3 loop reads CASREDRGAWDTQYF.

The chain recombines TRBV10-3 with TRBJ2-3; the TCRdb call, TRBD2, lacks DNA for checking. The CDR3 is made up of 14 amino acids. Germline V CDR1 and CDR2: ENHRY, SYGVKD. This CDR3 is CAISASGPTDTQYF.

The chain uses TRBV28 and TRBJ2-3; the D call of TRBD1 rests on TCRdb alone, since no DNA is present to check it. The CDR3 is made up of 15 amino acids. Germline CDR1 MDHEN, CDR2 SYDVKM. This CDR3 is CASSHGTDDTDTQYF. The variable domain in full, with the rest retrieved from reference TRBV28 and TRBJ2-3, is DVKVTQSSRYLVKRTGEKVFLECVQDMDHENMFWYRQDPGLGLRLIYFSYDVKMKEKGDIPEGYSVSREKKERFSLILESASTNQTSMYLCASSHGTDDTDTQYFGPGTRLTVL.

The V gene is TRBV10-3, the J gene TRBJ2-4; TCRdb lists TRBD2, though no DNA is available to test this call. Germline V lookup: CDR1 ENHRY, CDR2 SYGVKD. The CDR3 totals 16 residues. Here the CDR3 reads CAISGGTSIAKNIQYF.

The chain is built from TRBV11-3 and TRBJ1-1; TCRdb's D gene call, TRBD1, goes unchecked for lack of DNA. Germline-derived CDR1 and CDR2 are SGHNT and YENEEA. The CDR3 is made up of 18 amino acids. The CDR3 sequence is CASSLAPGRGWGHTEAFF.

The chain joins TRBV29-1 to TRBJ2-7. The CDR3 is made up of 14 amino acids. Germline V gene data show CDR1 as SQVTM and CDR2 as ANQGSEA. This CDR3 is CSVVEAAFTYEQYF.

The CDR3 spells CASSVLTNTEAFF. The chain joins TRBV9 to TRBJ1-1. The CDR3 extends over 13 amino acids. CDR1 and CDR2 from the germline V gene are SGDLS and YYNGEE.